The 13 T cell receptor beta chains below come from one sample, sequenced in a study of T cell changes during pregnancy in multiple sclerosis. Sequenced by immunoSEQ multiplex PCR; TCRdb stores in-frame clones only, minus some. Here the sample spans approximately 96,000 clones, roughly nine tenths being singletons. The sequencing here drew on peripheral blood, taken after pregnancy. The source is a female donor in good health, enrolled as a control in a pregnancy study.

The chain combines TRBV4-1 with TRBJ1-2; a weak D match, TRBD1 (6 bases). Germline V gene sequence: CDR1 MGHRA, CDR2 YSYEKL. Trimming stripped 0 bases from V and 4 bases from J, with 9 bases between. The CDR3 is 14 amino acids. CDR3 nucleotide sequence: TGCGCCAGCAGCCAAGATCACAGGGCCTATGGCTACACCTTC. Translated, it gives CASSQDHRAYGYTF.

The chain is built from TRBV30 and TRBJ2-7, with D perhaps matching TRBD1 (5 bases). CDR3 size: 14 residues. Germline lookup yields CDR1 GTSNPN and CDR2 SVGIG (reference sequence). V lost 0 bases and J lost 0, with 9 bases in between. The CDR3 nucleotides are TGTGCCTGGAGTGTATGGGGCTCCTCCTACGAGCAGTACTTC. It is translated as CAWSVWGSSYEQYF.

V usage is TRBV5-5 and J usage is TRBJ1-1; 7 nucleotides line up with TRBD1. This CDR3 is 14 amino acids long. Germline trimming cut 0 bases from V and 7 bases from J; bases unmatched to any gene: 6. In germline, CDR1 is SGHKS, CDR2 YYEKEE (reference sequence). CDR3: CASSLALRQGEAFF. The CDR3 coding sequence is TGTGCCAGCAGCTTGGCCTTACGACAGGGTGAAGCTTTCTTT. The complete variable domain, with remaining parts taken from reference TRBV5-5 and TRBJ1-1, reads DAGVTQSPTHLIKTRGQQVTLRCSPISGHKSVSWYQQVLGQGPQFIFQYYEKEERGRGNFPDRFSARQFPNYSSELNVNALLLGDSALYLCASSLALRQGEAFFGQGTRLTVV.

This chain uses TRBV4-2 with TRBJ1-1; tentatively, D is TRBD1 (5 bases). Germline CDR1 is LGHNA and CDR2 is YNFKEQ. V lost 5 bases to trimming and J lost 5 bases, with 18 bases between them. The CDR3 is made up of 15 amino acids. The CDR3 loop reads CASSFHTDKRTEAFF. CDR3 nucleotides: TGTGCCAGCAGCTTTCACACGGACAAGAGGACTGAAGCTTTCTTT.

J is TRBJ2-4 and V is TRBV2; TRBD2 might be the D (5 bases). This CDR3 is built from 21 residues. Trimming stripped 2 bases from V and 4 bases from J, with 30 bases between. In germline, CDR1 is SNHLY, CDR2 FYNNEI. CDR3 nucleotides: TGTGCCAGCAGTGAACAAGGGCGGCCTAGACTTGGCGCAAGACTAAAAAACATTCAGTACTTC. This encodes CASSEQGRPRLGARLKNIQYF.

This clone was recorded once. The chain is built from TRBV29-1 and TRBJ2-1; D possibly corresponds to TRBD1 (6 bases). This CDR3 region has 10 residues. V was trimmed by 7 bases and J by 9 bases, leaving 10 bases between them. Germline CDR1 is SQVTM and CDR2 is ANQGSEA. This CDR3 reads CSAGESEQFF. CDR3 sequence (DNA): TGCAGCGCAGGGGAGAGTGAGCAGTTCTTC.

The J gene is TRBJ1-2, the V gene TRBV19; 8 bases agree with TRBD1. Germline V gives CDR1 LNHDA, CDR2 SQIVND (reference sequence). V lost 4 bases, J lost 0 bases, and 4 bases stayed unmatched. The CDR3 extends over 15 amino acids. As DNA, the CDR3 is TGTGCCAGTAGTACCCAGGGGGCAGCTAACTATGGCTACACCTTC. It is translated as CASSTQGAANYGYTF.

V usage is TRBV6-5 and J usage is TRBJ1-1; D possibly corresponds to TRBD1 (5 bases). With 10 bases removed from V and 2 bases from J, the gap between germline ends came to 14 bases. There are 13 residues in the CDR3. Germline V gene sequence: CDR1 MNHEY, CDR2 SVGAGI. Written as DNA, the CDR3 is TGTGCCACCAAAAGGGGCCTAAACACTGAAGCTTTCTTT. Protein product: CATKRGLNTEAFF.

This sequence joins TRBV7-6 and TRBJ2-7, with 7 positions matching TRBD1. V shed 5 bases, J shed 5 bases, and the junction held 12 bases outside the gene matches. The length of the CDR3 is 15 residues. Germline V gene lookup returns CDR1 SGHVS and CDR2 FNYEAQ. The CDR3 DNA reads TGTGCCAGCAGCAGTAAAGTGACAGGGCATCACGAGCAGTACTTC. Translated: CASSSKVTGHHEQYF.

The V gene is TRBV5-4, the J gene TRBJ2-4; D not resolved. Trimming cost V 2 bases and J 1 base, with 7 bases left between them. The germline gives CDR1 SGHNT, CDR2 YYREEE (reference sequence). The CDR3 sequence is 14 residues long. The chain's CDR3 is CASSFGRAKNIQYF. DNA for the CDR3: TGTGCCAGCAGCTTTGGCAGGGCCAAAAACATTCAGTACTTC.

The J gene is TRBJ2-5, the V gene TRBV1; TRBD2, the table's D call, lacks a check against the DNA. TRBV1 is listed as a pseudogene. The CDR3 extends over 14 amino acids. The CDR3: CTSSQTWCGETQYF. The CDR3 bases are TGCACCAGCAGCCAAACATGGTGCGGGGAGACCCAGTACTTC.

The chain combines TRBV18 with TRBJ2-5; perhaps TRBD1 as D (6 bases). Germline lookup yields CDR1 KGHSH and CDR2 LQKENI. This CDR3 has 15 amino acids. The V end lost 2 bases, the J end lost 5 bases, and 15 bases lay between the germline ends. The CDR3 spells CASSPEGQFAETQYF. DNA of the CDR3: TGTGCCAGCTCACCAGAAGGACAGTTTGCGGAGACCCAGTACTTC.

The rearrangement uses TRBV9 and TRBJ1-3; tentative D call: TRBD1 (5 bases). Germline values: CDR1 SGDLS, CDR2 YYNGEE. Between the trimmed V and J ends, which lost 4 bases and 1 base, there was a span of 9 bases. The CDR3 has 14 amino acids. CDR3 nucleotides: TGTGCCAGCAGCATAGGGGCGTCTGGAAACACCATATATTTT. Translated, it gives CASSIGASGNTIYF.